The sequence of this T cell receptor (beta chain) was determined in a study of T cell changes during pregnancy in multiple sclerosis. With V trimmed by 7 bases and J by 0 bases, 3 bases remained unmatched. Germline V CDR1 and CDR2: MRHNA, SNTAGT. CDR3 length equals 15 residues. This table comes from immunoSEQ multiplex PCR, and its TCRdb copy is limited to in-frame clones, with some not included. The sample contains around 25,000 clones, about 88% of which appear only once. This chain connects TRBV6-4 to TRBJ2-3, with TRBD2 matching 11 bases. The sequence came from a female donor in good health, enrolled as a control in a pregnancy study. This specimen was CD8+ T cells from peripheral blood mononuclear cells, taken in the third trimester of pregnancy. The CDR3 loop reads CASKIAGGSTDTQYF. Written as DNA, the CDR3 is TGTGCCAGCAAAATAGCGGGGGGGAGCACAGATACGCAGTATTTT.